This T cell receptor (beta chain) was profiled in a study of tumor-infiltrating lymphocytes in localized non-small cell lung cancer. Across the whole study: Patients included smokers and never-smokers with various histologies, some sampled after neoadjuvant chemotherapy. Whole-study results and caveats: Tumor T-cell fraction from TCR sequencing was not associated with recurrence-free survival (p = 0.61). Higher tumor T cell infiltration than in uninvolved lung was supported by TCRbeta sequencing.

To note about this clone: As yet, its antigen is unknown.

Assay used: immunoSEQ multiplex PCR; TCRdb lists only in-frame clones, some missing. The sample consists of about 15,000 clones, around 85% of them appearing once. Trimming shortened V by 4 bases and J by 4 bases, and 7 bases separated the two germline ends. CDR3 length: 12 residues. Per the germline V gene, CDR1 is SNHLY and CDR2 is FYNNEI. This chain uses TRBV2 with TRBJ1-1; no clear D gene. The origin of this receptor is a human donor with non-small cell lung cancer. The specimen sequenced was lung tumor tissue. The DNA of the CDR3 is TGTGCCAGCAGTGGGGAGGTCACTGAAGCTTTCTTT. Translating gives CASSGEVTEAFF.